The 15 T cell receptor beta chains in this list originate from one sample, sequenced in a study of OX40 agonist ivuxolimab in advanced cancers. Method: immunoSEQ multiplex PCR; TCRdb's copy keeps in-frame clones and lacks some. The sample yields 70,000 to 85,000 clones, around 94% seen once. The sample in question was CD4+ or CD8+ T cells sorted from blood, obtained in a trial of the OX40 agonist ivuxolimab. The source of these receptors is an adult with an advanced solid tumor such as melanoma, head and neck, liver or kidney cancer.

This rearrangement joins TRBV4-3 to TRBJ1-2, with a possible D match to TRBD1 (6 bases). The CDR3 is made up of 13 amino acids. The V gene's germline CDR1 is LGHNA and CDR2 YSLEER. V was clipped by 4 bases and J by 7 bases, with 13 bases between them. CDR3 in amino acids: CASSPTTGAGYTF. The CDR3 DNA follows: TGCGCCAGCAGCCCTACGACGGGGGCTGGCTACACCTTC.

V usage is TRBV11-3 and J usage is TRBJ2-5; tentative D call: TRBD2 (6 bases). The V gene lost 1 base and the J gene lost 1 base, with 22 bases spanning the gap. CDR3 length: 19 residues. CDR1 and CDR2 from the germline V gene are SGHNT and YENEEA. The CDR3 spells CASSLGGSLVAGLQETQYF. The CDR3 nucleotides read TGTGCCAGCAGCTTAGGGGGGAGTTTGGTGGCGGGGCTCCAAGAGACCCAGTACTTC.

The V and J genes are TRBV28 and TRBJ2-1; 10 nucleotides match TRBD2. Germline CDR1 and CDR2: MDHEN and SYDVKM. This CDR3 has 13 residues. With 6 bases clipped from V and 8 bases from J, the junction kept 4 bases outside the gene matches. The CDR3 DNA follows: TGTGCCAGCAGGCTAGCGGGAGAATATGAGCAGTTCTTC. Encoded protein: CASRLAGEYEQFF.

J is TRBJ1-2 and V is TRBV4-2; D is perhaps TRBD1 (5 bases). CDR3 size: 15 residues. Trimming cost V 0 bases and J 3 bases, with 11 bases left between them. Germline lookup yields CDR1 LGHNA and CDR2 YNFKEQ. DNA for the CDR3: TGTGCCAGCAGCCAAGATCTTGGGGCTCACTATGGCTACACCTTC. Protein sequence: CASSQDLGAHYGYTF.

The chain combines TRBV7-9 with TRBJ2-1; TRBD2 agrees at 9 bases. Germline V CDR1 and CDR2: SEHNR, FQNEAQ (reference sequence). This CDR3 is built from 15 residues. Trimming at V came to 3 bases and at J to 6 bases, leaving 6 bases not matched to a gene. The CDR3 coding sequence is TGTGCCAGCAGCTTTTTCCTAGCGGGGACCAATGAGCAGTTCTTC. It yields the protein CASSFFLAGTNEQFF.

V gene TRBV9 combines with J gene TRBJ2-2; D possibly corresponds to TRBD2 (7 bases). The CDR3 runs 14 residues. Germline V gene data show CDR1 as SGDLS and CDR2 as YYNGEE. The V end was cut by 3 bases, the J end by 6 bases, with 12 bases between. The CDR3 DNA is TGTGCCAGCAGCGCCGACGGGGGGCCCGGGGAGCTGTTTTTT. Protein sequence: CASSADGGPGELFF.

This clone occurred a few times. The chain couples TRBV13 to TRBJ1-1; no clear D gene. V dropped 5 bases and J dropped 7 bases, with 11 bases sitting between them. The V gene's germline CDR1 is PRHDT and CDR2 FYEKMQ (reference sequence). The CDR3 loop spans 12 amino acids. CDR3 amino acids: CASSGMTYEAFF. The CDR3 DNA follows: TGTGCCAGCAGCGGAATGACATATGAAGCTTTCTTT.

This chain connects TRBV5-1 to TRBJ2-2; the D gene is possibly TRBD1 (6 bases). With 7 bases removed from V and 6 bases from J, the gap between germline ends came to 10 bases. This CDR3 is built from 12 residues. The germline CDR1 and CDR2 sequences are SGHRS and YFSETQ. As DNA, the CDR3 is TGCGCCAGCGTCGAGGGGGCCGGGGAGCTGTTTTTT. Protein sequence: CASVEGAGELFF.

The chain is built from TRBV6-6 and TRBJ2-7, with a tentative D call TRBD2 (5 bases). The CDR3 has 12 residues. Trimming left V 7 bases short and J 3 bases short, with 10 bases between. CDR1 and CDR2 (germline): MNHNY, SVGAGI (reference sequence). DNA of the CDR3: TGTGCCAGCACCGAGGGTGGCTACGAGCAGTACTTC. Translation gives CASTEGGYEQYF.

In this sample, this clone turned up a few times. This chain joins TRBV28 and TRBJ2-2; tentative D call: TRBD2 (5 bases). Trimming stripped 2 bases from V and 7 bases from J, with 14 bases between. Germline CDR1 and CDR2: MDHEN and SYDVKM. The CDR3 length is 15 residues. The CDR3 region has the DNA TGTGCCAGCAGTTTAAGGGAGACATACATCGGGGAGCTGTTTTTT. Amino acids: CASSLRETYIGELFF. The full variable domain, its missing parts supplied by reference TRBV28 and TRBJ2-2, is DVKVTQSSRYLVKRTGEKVFLECVQDMDHENMFWYRQDPGLGLRLIYFSYDVKMKEKGDIPEGYSVSREKKERFSLILESASTNQTSMYLCASSLRETYIGELFFGEGSRLTVL.

V gene TRBV9 combines with J gene TRBJ2-7; D perhaps matches TRBD1 (6 bases). The CDR3 consists of 15 residues. V lost 4 bases, J lost 0 bases, and 14 bases lay in between. Germline CDR1 reads SGDLS; CDR2 reads YYNGEE. CDR3 amino acids: CASSPTGTFSYEQYF. The CDR3 region has the DNA TGTGCCAGCAGCCCCACCGGGACATTCTCCTACGAGCAGTACTTC. Drawing the rest from reference TRBV9 and TRBJ2-7, the complete variable domain is DSGVTQTPKHLITATGQRVTLRCSPRSGDLSVYWYQQSLDQGLQFLIQYYNGEERAKGNILERFSAQQFPDLHSELNLSSLELGDSALYFCASSPTGTFSYEQYFGPGTRLTVT.

This clone was seen once. The gene calls are TRBV11-2 and TRBJ2-2; no definite D call. Germline values: CDR1 SGHAT, CDR2 FQNNGV. Trimming removed 5 bases at V and 7 bases at J, with 8 bases between. The CDR3 length is 12 residues. The CDR3 spells CASSDRFGELFF. CDR3 DNA: TGTGCCAGCAGCGACCGTTTCGGGGAGCTGTTTTTT.

V gene TRBV6-5 combines with J gene TRBJ1-5; maybe TRBD1 (6 bases). CDR1 MNHEY and CDR2 SVGAGI come from the germline V gene. The V gene lost 5 bases and the J gene lost 5 bases, with 13 bases spanning the gap. The CDR3 has 14 residues. The CDR3 DNA reads as TGTGCCAGCAGTCCTACAGGGTCGCATCAGCCCCAGCATTTT. Its translation is CASSPTGSHQPQHF.

The chain is built from TRBV7-3 and TRBJ2-1, with 10 bases lining up with TRBD2. The CDR3 spans 18 residues. CDR1 SGHTA and CDR2 FQGTGA come from the germline V gene. Trimming took 3 bases from V and 3 from J; bases not matched to a gene: 11. CDR3 sequence: CASSLSRTGTSDYNEQFF. The DNA for the CDR3 is TGTGCCAGCAGCTTGTCTCGAACCGGGACTAGCGACTACAATGAGCAGTTCTTC.

The gene calls are TRBV30 and TRBJ2-1; 13 bases are shared with TRBD2. V lost 3 bases to trimming and J lost 6 bases; unmatched junction nucleotides: 2. The length of the CDR3 is 14 residues. CDR1 and CDR2 from the germline V gene are GTSNPN and SVGIG (reference sequence). The CDR3 DNA sequence: TGTGCCTGGAGGGGACTAGCGGGACCCAATGAGCAGTTCTTC. Translated: CAWRGLAGPNEQFF.